Listed below are T cell receptor beta chains from one sample, sequenced in a study of blood T cell repertoires in COVID-19. Clones were read by immunoSEQ multiplex PCR, and TCRdb kept only the in-frame ones, dropping some. The repertoire consists of roughly 35,000 clones, with approximately 90% occurring once and the leading ten covering 12%. The sample comprised peripheral blood. The receptors were gathered from a man aged 55 to 69 with active COVID-19. Both conserved end residues are trimmed from each CDR3. The order of the fields is V gene, J gene, CDR3 protein.

TRBV18	TRBJ2-5	ASSVTSRQETQY
TRBV7-2	TRBJ2-7	ASSQVGAGGPLDEQY
TRBV15	TRBJ1-1	ATSTDLNTEAF
TRBV5-1	TRBJ2-3	ASSLGQSTSTDTQY
TRBV29-1	TRBJ1-1	SVEPGSEAF
TRBV7-9	TRBJ2-1	ASSPTDRYNEQF
TRBV6-6	TRBJ2-1	ASSGLPSGEQF
TRBV4-3	TRBJ2-7	ASSQERAGVAYEQY
TRBV24-1	TRBJ2-1	ATGPGGWYEQF
TRBV6-4	TRBJ2-2	ASSEGQPNTGELF
TRBV21-1	TRBJ2-7	ASSKYPSYEQY
TRBV27	TRBJ1-6	ASSAPTGGNSPLH
TRBV7-9	TRBJ2-1	ASSLSGQAFWQF
TRBV15	TRBJ2-1	ATSIGRLAGAYNEQF
TRBV2	TRBJ2-2	ASSAYRAGGGELF
TRBV5-1	TRBJ2-3	ASSLASSTDTQY
TRBV6-2/TRBV6-3	TRBJ2-1	ASSYSGKGASDNEQF
TRBV3-1/TRBV3-2	TRBJ2-7	ASSQSQGYEQY
TRBV4-3	TRBJ2-7	ASSRTLAGAYEQY
TRBV2	TRBJ2-1	ASSEGTSFYNEQF
TRBV28	TRBJ2-1	ASRTTGLAGDNEQF
TRBV19	TRBJ1-1	ASSMVAGGNTEAF
TRBV10-2	TRBJ2-5	ASSEVQGETQY
TRBV27	TRBJ2-1	ASSLGQGAYNEQF
TRBV5-1	TRBJ1-4	ASSSGDSTNEKLF
TRBV4-2	TRBJ2-6	ASSQDESHSGANVLT
TRBV12-5	TRBJ2-3	ASGQGGVLDTQY
TRBV19	TRBJ2-7	ASTSSGRYEQY
TRBV3-1/TRBV3-2	TRBJ2-1	ASSQARTGPYNEQF
TRBV7-9	TRBJ2-1	ASSPPNSYNEQF